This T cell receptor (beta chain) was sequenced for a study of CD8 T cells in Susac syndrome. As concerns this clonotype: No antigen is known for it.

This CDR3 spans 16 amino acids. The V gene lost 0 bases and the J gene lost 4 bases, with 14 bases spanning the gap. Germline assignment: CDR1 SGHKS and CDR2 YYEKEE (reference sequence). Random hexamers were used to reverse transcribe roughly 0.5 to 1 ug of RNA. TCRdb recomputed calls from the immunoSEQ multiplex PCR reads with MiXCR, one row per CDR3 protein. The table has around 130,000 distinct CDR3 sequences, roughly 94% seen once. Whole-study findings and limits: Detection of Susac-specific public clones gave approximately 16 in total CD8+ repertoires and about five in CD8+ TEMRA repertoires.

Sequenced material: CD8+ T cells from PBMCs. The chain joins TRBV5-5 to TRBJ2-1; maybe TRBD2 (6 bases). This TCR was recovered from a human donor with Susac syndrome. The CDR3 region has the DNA TGTGCCAGCAGCTTGGTGGCGGGGAGCTTGTACAATGAGCAGTTCTTC. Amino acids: CASSLVAGSLYNEQFF. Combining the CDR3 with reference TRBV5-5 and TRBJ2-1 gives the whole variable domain DAGVTQSPTHLIKTRGQQVTLRCSPISGHKSVSWYQQVLGQGPQFIFQYYEKEERGRGNFPDRFSARQFPNYSSELNVNALLLGDSALYLCASSLVAGSLYNEQFFGPGTRLTVL.